This T cell receptor beta chain comes out of a study of Ad26.COV2.S vaccination and SARS-CoV-2 variants. Findings of the study overall: Participants given vaccine showed non-spike TCR breadth similar to that of placebo recipients. Substantial breadth was reportedly displayed by spike-specific CD8+ and CD4+ T cell responses after vaccination. The analyses of TCR breadth and depth may have understated the size of total T cell responses. It was vaccine recipients, not placebo recipients, who had the higher spike-specific TCR breadth.

Comments on this clone: Its antigen remains unknown.

Some clones are missing from TCRdb's copy, which holds only in-frame ones; the method was immunoSEQ multiplex PCR. The top ten clones hold 5.9% of a sample with roughly 180,000 clones, 70% to 90% of them seen once. Germline lookup yields CDR1 LGHNA and CDR2 YNFKEQ. The V segment lost 4 bases and the J segment 5 bases; nucleotides outside the gene matches: 26. CDR3 size: 22 residues. This material consisted of peripheral blood, taken after recovery from COVID-19. This receptor was obtained from a human donor who had recovered from COVID-19. The chain employs TRBV4-2 and TRBJ2-5, with TRBD1 identical over 12 bases. As DNA, the CDR3 is TGTGCCAGCAGCCGACCCGGGACAGGGGGCCGAGTCTCCGAAACCCCTCGGGAGACCCAGTACTTC. Translation: CASSRPGTGGRVSETPRETQYF.